Reported below is one TCR beta chain. This specimen comes from a study of blood T cell repertoires in COVID-19. TCRdb's table, derived via immunoSEQ multiplex PCR, lists solely in-frame clones and lacks some. The sample comprises around 250,000 clones, 80% to 90% of which are singletons, and 1.5% to 2% rests with the top ten. The CDR3 contains 15 residues. Between the trimmed V and J ends, which lost 3 bases and 9 bases, there was a span of 18 bases. CDR1 and CDR2 from the germline V gene are MNHEY and SMNVEV (reference sequence). Sequencing used PBMCs or T cells enriched from blood (not recorded which). The TCR comes from a woman between 45 and 60 years old who had recovered from COVID-19. The V call is TRBV27, the J call TRBJ2-1; weak D call: TRBD2 (6 bases). DNA of the CDR3: TGTGCCAGCAGTTTGGCGGGAATGGGGCGGGGTGAGCAGTTCTTC. The encoded protein is CASSLAGMGRGEQFF.